The subject of this entry is one TCR beta chain. This clone was picked up a small number of times. Its target antigen remains unknown. Nothing much larger sits one base from this clone, and base qualities are not available. These data are taken from a study of blood T cell repertoires in COVID-19 (dated by TCRdb to the early 2020s). Regarding the research as a whole: Samples covering the acute and convalescent phases of COVID-19 were provided by collaborators in the United States, Italy and Spain. The material from the prospective study consisted of cDNA or gDNA derived from T cells, B-cell-depleted T cells, or PBMCs. Subjects who had been exposed to COVID-19, were actively infected with it, or had recovered from it provided the deeply sampled blood TCRbeta repertoires that made up the dataset. The repertoires were released in a freely available public database intended as a resource for research on the immune response to SARS-CoV-2. The samples were drawn from the first 160 participants of the ongoing ImmuneRACE study and from roughly 1,300 subjects provided by 6 global collaborators. Sample metadata almost always included a de-identified subject ID, COVID-19 status, age in years and sex. Where available, HLA class I and class II types were taken from metadata supplied by the sample provider and were not determined by assay-based typing. Paper-wide results and their limitations: How much clinical and demographic metadata was included differed by source and by participant, and the metadata was provided uncurated.

TCRbeta CDR3 regions were amplified from genomic DNA by means of the immunoSEQ Assay, a bias-controlled multiplex PCR. Turning to the authors' computational methods: The number of nucleated cells in each sample was estimated by amplification of reference gene primers within the assay. To quantify the absolute abundance of each unique TCRbeta CDR3 rearrangement, sequence reads were collapsed and filtered. For each sample, productive Simpson clonality was calculated as the square root of Simpson's diversity index across productive rearrangements. Drawn from immuneACCESS, this table holds only the in-frame rearrangements with V and J called that TCRdb kept. Clones are partly lost; checked studies trace under half to an unresolved V gene and leave the rest unexplained. V, J and clone size derive from that table, while D and trimming were established from the DNA sequence. The sample table records about 140,000 clones; about 82% of these occur just once. More than 5% of the sample comes from the top ten.

Participants in the prospective study were enrolled through a virtual design, were aged roughly 18 to 95 years, and lived in roughly 24 United States geographic areas. To assign participants to cohorts, the prospective study relied on clinical history that participants themselves reported in a screening survey and a study questionnaire. ImmuneRACE Cohort 3 recovered participants were defined by two consecutive negative NP/OP PCR tests, healthcare professional clearance, or symptom resolution. In the prospective study, whole blood, serum and a nasopharyngeal or oropharyngeal swab were collected from each participant by mobile phlebotomists. Participants in the prospective study had the option to provide additional blood draws and questionnaires over an approximately 2-month period. Prospective study blood samples were shipped either frozen or at room temperature before DNA extraction. V is reduced by 5 bases and J by 2 bases, leaving a spacing of 20 bases between them. The CDR3 runs 17 residues from the cysteine to the phenylalanine. Solely the CDR3 DNA is kept, with 51 bases framed from the first base. From the germline V gene, CDR1 is MRHNA and CDR2 is SNTAGT.

The sample comprised PBMCs or T cells enriched from blood (not recorded which). The chain is encoded by TRBV6-4 joined to TRBJ2-3; a tentative D match to TRBD1 spans 6 bases. This sequence originates from a woman in her forties who had recovered from COVID-19. The CDR3 reads CASSPSGEGVSTDTQYF. The DNA is TGTGCCAGCAGTCCCTCCGGTGAGGGGGTCTCCACAGATACGCAGTATTTT.